The entry below describes one T cell receptor (beta chain). This entry is derived from a study of shared clonotypes between healthy human individuals. Trimming removed 5 bases at V and 2 bases at J, with 20 bases between. Germline CDR1 is LGHNA and CDR2 is YNFKEQ. The CDR3 extends over 17 amino acids. Generated by immunoSEQ multiplex PCR, the TCRdb table keeps only in-frame clones and is missing some. Among 1.5 million to 1.9 million clones listed, approximately 98% were seen once. The sample consisted of naive CD4+ T cells sorted from blood. Subset described: CD45RA+ positively selected. The chain joins TRBV4-2 to TRBJ2-3; a weak D match, TRBD2 (5 bases). The clonotype was recovered from a man aged 30-40 years in good health. Here the CDR3 DNA reads TGTGCCAGCAGCAGAAATGACCTAGCAGGAAACACAGATACGCAGTATTTT. This gives the protein CASSRNDLAGNTDTQYF.